Following are 13 T cell receptor beta chains from one sample sequenced in a study of CD8 T cells in Susac syndrome. Random hexamers primed reverse transcription of roughly 0.45 to 1 ug RNA. From the immunoSEQ multiplex PCR reads, TCRdb called clonotypes with MiXCR, one entry per CDR3 protein. The repertoire holds about 180,000 distinct CDR3 sequences, roughly 96% seen once, with less than 0.2% in the top ten. The sequenced sample was CD8+ T cells from PBMCs. The receptors were gathered from a human donor with multiple sclerosis.

The chain uses TRBV3-1 and TRBJ2-1, with 14 bases lining up with TRBD2. Germline trimming cut 4 bases from V and 0 bases from J; bases unmatched to any gene: 14. The CDR3 is 21 amino acids. Germline values: CDR1 LGHDT, CDR2 YNNKEL (reference sequence). As DNA, the CDR3 is TGTGCCAGCAGCCCAGAAACATCTTGGACTAGCGGGAGGTACTCCTACAATGAGCAGTTCTTC. The encoded protein is CASSPETSWTSGRYSYNEQFF.

V is TRBV13 and J is TRBJ2-3, with 7 bases fitting TRBD1. The germline gives CDR1 PRHDT, CDR2 FYEKMQ (reference sequence). This CDR3 spans 15 amino acids. V gave up 3 bases and J gave up 5 bases; unmatched junction bases: 8. In nucleotides, the CDR3 is TGTGCCAGCAGCTTGACAGGGTTTCGAGGAGATACGCAGTATTTT. Translation gives CASSLTGFRGDTQYF.

CDR3 protein: CASSRPGHRNTGELFF. In nucleotides, the CDR3 is TGTGCCAGCAGTCGCCCAGGGCACAGGAACACCGGGGAGCTGTTTTTT. The genes are TRBV28 and TRBJ2-2; D might be TRBD1 (5 bases). The CDR3 spans 16 residues. V was trimmed by 5 bases and J by 1 base, leaving 14 bases between them. Germline values: CDR1 MDHEN, CDR2 SYDVKM.

The chain employs TRBV28 and TRBJ2-7; no clear D. The CDR3 loop spans 16 amino acids. V was trimmed by 2 bases and J by 0 bases, leaving 14 bases between them. CDR1 is MDHEN, CDR2 SYDVKM, per germline. This chain's CDR3 is CASSLQGQAPSYEQYF. CDR3 DNA sequence: TGTGCCAGCAGTTTACAAGGTCAGGCACCCTCCTACGAGCAGTACTTC.

The V call is TRBV3-1, the J call TRBJ2-7; 15 nucleotides agree with TRBD2. Looked up from germline, CDR1 is LGHDT and CDR2 is YNNKEL (reference sequence). The junction had 7 bases not matched to a gene; V was cut back by 4 bases and J by 3 bases. The CDR3 length is 17 residues. The CDR3 region is CASSPGTSGRRGYEQYF. The CDR3 nucleotides read TGTGCCAGCAGCCCCGGGACTAGCGGGAGGCGAGGCTACGAGCAGTACTTC.

The gene calls are TRBV6-5 and TRBJ2-1; D remains ambiguous. Trimming pared 0 bases from V and 4 bases from J, leaving 7 bases between. The CDR3 runs to 14 residues. Germline loops: CDR1 MNHEY, CDR2 SVGAGI. CDR3 region: CASSYSDLYNEQFF. The CDR3 DNA sequence: TGTGCCAGCAGTTACTCAGACTTGTACAATGAGCAGTTCTTC.

This rearrangement joins TRBV27 to TRBJ2-7, with TRBD2 identical over 9 bases. This CDR3 contains 15 residues. Germline-derived CDR1 and CDR2 are MNHEY and SMNVEV (reference sequence). V trimming: 7 bases; J trimming: 3 bases; junction bases outside the gene matches: 10. For the CDR3, the DNA is TGTGCCAGCACTAGCGGGACGAACACTCTCTACGAGCAGTACTTC. Protein: CASTSGTNTLYEQYF.

J is TRBJ2-1 and V is TRBV7-9, with 8 bases aligning to TRBD2. This CDR3 is 19 amino acids long. The germline V gene encodes CDR1 SEHNR and CDR2 FQNEAQ (reference sequence). After removal of 8 bases from V and 0 bases from J, the junction contained 18 bases not matched to a gene. CDR3 nucleotides: TGTGCCAGCCCACCCTCGTTCGCGGGAGGTCCTCCCTCCTACAATGAGCAGTTCTTC. It specifies CASPPSFAGGPPSYNEQFF.

The rearrangement joins TRBV5-1 to TRBJ2-3; TRBD2 matches 9 bases. Losses at the gene ends were 1 base for V and 1 base for J; bases not matched to a gene: 7. Germline V lookup: CDR1 SGHRS, CDR2 YFSETQ. This CDR3 is built from 17 residues. The CDR3 protein is CASSLWREGRGTDTQYF. CDR3 sequence (DNA): TGCGCCAGCAGCTTGTGGCGGGAGGGCCGTGGCACAGATACGCAGTATTTT.

The gene calls are TRBV18 and TRBJ2-5, with D uncertain. Germline assignment: CDR1 KGHSH and CDR2 LQKENI. V dropped 0 bases and J dropped 0 bases, with 8 bases sitting between them. The CDR3 covers 15 residues. As DNA, the CDR3 is TGTGCCAGCTCACCACCGTCCCAAAACCAAGAGACCCAGTACTTC. Amino acid sequence: CASSPPSQNQETQYF.

J is TRBJ2-7 and V is TRBV29-1; 8 nucleotides line up with TRBD2. This CDR3 is 14 amino acids long. V lost 7 bases to trimming and J lost 1 base; unmatched junction nucleotides: 9. Looked up from germline, CDR1 is SQVTM and CDR2 is ANQGSEA. As DNA, the CDR3 is TGCAGCGCGGTAACGGGGGGGGTTTCCTACGAGCAGTACTTC. Encoded protein: CSAVTGGVSYEQYF.

V gene TRBV12-3 or TRBV12-4 combines with J gene TRBJ2-3; TRBD1 or TRBD2 may be the D gene (5 bases each). The CDR3 totals 11 residues. The V gene lost 8 bases and the J gene lost 9 bases, with 12 bases spanning the gap. The DNA of the CDR3 is TGTGCCAGCTCTCTGGGGGTAACGCAGTATTTT. Protein sequence: CASSLGVTQYF.

The chain uses TRBV25-1 and TRBJ2-5, with D hard to call. The CDR3 is 15 amino acids. Germline CDR1 MGHDK, CDR2 SYGVNS. V was shortened by 1 base and J by 5 bases, with 14 bases between the two germline ends. The CDR3 sequence: CASSEFGGARETQYF. The DNA of the CDR3 is TGTGCCAGCAGTGAATTCGGCGGAGCAAGGGAGACCCAGTACTTC.